This T cell receptor beta chain was observed in a study of T cells in Graves' hyperthyroidism and ophthalmopathy. Study observations and caveats: The blood repertoire included most of the expanded thyroid clonotypes above 0.001.

The CDR3 spans 15 residues. V was trimmed by 3 bases and J by 2 bases, leaving 11 bases between them. This clonotype has just a few counts. Its antigen is undetermined. It was RNA transcripts that yielded the amplified TCR beta CDR3 regions. The primer set for the first-round RT-PCR of the TCR CDR3 was HTBI. A single record per CDR3 protein comes from TCRdb applying MiXCR to the multiplex PCR reads. In the table there are hundreds of thousands of distinct CDR3 sequences, less than 25% of which are singletons. Subjects with ophthalmopathy showed a Clinical Activity Score no lower than 3, a NOSPECS grade no lower than 4, and a duration shorter than 3 months. Researchers barred patients who had uncontrolled infection, other autoimmune disease, pregnancy or lactation. Diagnosing involved the use of clinical symptoms, serum thyroxine and TRAb, thyroid ultrasound and orbital computed tomography.

Material: blood. J is TRBJ2-4 and V is TRBV12-3 or TRBV12-4; TRBD1 is a possible D gene (6 bases). This clonotype was sampled from a man aged 25 to 40 with Graves' ophthalmopathy. In DNA, the CDR3 is TGTGCCAGCAGTTTGCCCGGGACAACCAAAAACATTCAGTACTTC. The encoded protein is CASSLPGTTKNIQYF.